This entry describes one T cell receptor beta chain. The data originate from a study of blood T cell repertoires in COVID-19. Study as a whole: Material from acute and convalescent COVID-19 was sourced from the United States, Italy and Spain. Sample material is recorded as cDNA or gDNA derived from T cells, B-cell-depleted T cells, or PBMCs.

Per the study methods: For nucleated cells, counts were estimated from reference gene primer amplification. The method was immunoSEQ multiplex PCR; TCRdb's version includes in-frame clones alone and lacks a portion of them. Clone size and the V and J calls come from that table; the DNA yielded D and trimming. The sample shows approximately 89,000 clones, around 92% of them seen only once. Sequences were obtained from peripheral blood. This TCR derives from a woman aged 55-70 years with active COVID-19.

CDR3 DNA sequence: TGTGCCATCAGTGCTAAATTAATGAACACTGAAGCTTTCTTT. Its protein is CAISAKLMNTEAFF. This chain uses TRBV10-3 with TRBJ1-1; no definite D call. The CDR3 runs 14 residues. V was shortened by 4 bases and J by 0 bases, with 9 bases between the two germline ends. The germline V gene has CDR1 ENHRY and CDR2 SYGVKD.